These T cell receptor beta chains were read from a single sample in a study of regulatory T cells in long-lasting Graves disease. TCRdb analysed the multiplex PCR reads with MiXCR anew, one entry per CDR3 protein. The data hold more than 350,000 distinct CDR3 sequences, with approximately 15% observed a single time. This sample also belongs to another study, concerning T cells in Graves' hyperthyroidism and ophthalmopathy.

The material sequenced was peripheral blood mononuclear cells (PBMCs), taken at new diagnosis, from a patient treated with antithyroid drugs. These receptor sequences come from a woman aged 25 to 39 with Graves disease. Both conserved end residues are part of each CDR3. Each record gives: D gene, V gene, J gene, clone size, CDR3 protein, CDR3 DNA. The D gene is left open where the match is weak. The listing skips clone size in some rows; elsewhere it reads once, few, many or a size class.

d_gene: NA
v_gene: TRBV15
j_gene: TRBJ1-1
abundance: NA
CDR3aa: CATSPHREMNTEAFF
CDR3nt: TGTGCCACCAGCCCCCACCGCGAGATGAACACTGAAGCTTTCTTT

d_gene: TRBD1
v_gene: TRBV30
j_gene: TRBJ2-7
abundance: NA
CDR3aa: CAWRADRARSYEQYF
CDR3nt: TGTGCCTGGAGAGCCGACAGGGCGCGCTCCTACGAGCAGTACTTC

d_gene: NA
v_gene: TRBV24-1
j_gene: TRBJ2-2
abundance: NA
CDR3aa: CATRDTGELFF
CDR3nt: TGTGCCACCCGGGACACCGGGGAGCTGTTTTTT

d_gene: TRBD1
v_gene: TRBV27
j_gene: TRBJ2-7
abundance: many
CDR3aa: CASSLSTGGSYEQYF
CDR3nt: TGTGCCAGCAGTTTATCAACAGGGGGCTCCTACGAGCAGTACTTC

d_gene: TRBD2
v_gene: TRBV5-6
j_gene: TRBJ2-6
abundance: many
CDR3aa: CASSKGLAGAGANVLTF
CDR3nt: TGTGCCAGCAGCAAGGGACTAGCGGGAGCTGGGGCCAACGTCCTGACTTTC

d_gene: NA
v_gene: TRBV24-1
j_gene: TRBJ2-6
abundance: few
CDR3aa: CATSSREAGANVLTF
CDR3nt: TGTGCCACCAGCTCCAGGGAGGCTGGGGCCAACGTCCTGACTTTC

d_gene: TRBD2
v_gene: TRBV18
j_gene: TRBJ2-1
abundance: NA
CDR3aa: CASSPEIRASGFSYNEQFF
CDR3nt: TGTGCCAGCTCACCAGAAATTCGGGCTAGCGGGTTTTCCTACAATGAGCAGTTCTTC

d_gene: NA
v_gene: TRBV9
j_gene: TRBJ2-5
abundance: few
CDR3aa: CASSFRLEETQYF
CDR3nt: TGTGCCAGCAGCTTCCGACTCGAAGAGACCCAGTACTTC

d_gene: NA
v_gene: TRBV5-6
j_gene: TRBJ1-6
abundance: NA
CDR3aa: CASSLGGGGNSPLHF
CDR3nt: TGTGCCAGCAGCTTGGGTGGCGGTGGCAATTCACCCCTCCACTTT

d_gene: TRBD1
v_gene: TRBV5-1
j_gene: TRBJ1-2
abundance: NA
CDR3aa: CASSLAGGSGYGYTF
CDR3nt: TGCGCCAGCAGCTTGGCAGGGGGAAGTGGGTATGGCTACACCTTC

d_gene: TRBD1
v_gene: TRBV6-1
j_gene: TRBJ2-5
abundance: many
CDR3aa: CASSGGTGRRETQYF
CDR3nt: TGTGCCAGCAGTGGCGGGACAGGGAGGAGAGAGACCCAGTACTTC

d_gene: NA
v_gene: TRBV19
j_gene: TRBJ2-7
abundance: few
CDR3aa: CASSIKVLVGAHHF
CDR3nt: TGTGCCAGTAGTATTAAGGTGCTTGTCGGGGCGCATCACTTC

d_gene: TRBD1
v_gene: TRBV10-3
j_gene: TRBJ1-1
abundance: many
CDR3aa: CAISGQGRTEAFF
CDR3nt: TGTGCCATCTCTGGACAGGGAAGGACTGAAGCTTTCTTT

d_gene: TRBD2
v_gene: TRBV20-1
j_gene: TRBJ2-1
abundance: many
CDR3aa: CSARESRGLAGAAEQFF
CDR3nt: TGCAGTGCTAGAGAGAGCAGGGGACTAGCGGGAGCGGCTGAGCAGTTCTTC

d_gene: TRBD2
v_gene: TRBV10-3
j_gene: TRBJ2-7
abundance: NA
CDR3aa: CAISPRTSGSSYEQYF
CDR3nt: TGTGCCATCAGTCCCAGGACTAGCGGAAGCTCCTACGAGCAGTACTTC

d_gene: TRBD2
v_gene: TRBV20-1
j_gene: TRBJ2-7
abundance: many
CDR3aa: CSASEGREYREQYF
CDR3nt: TGCAGTGCTAGCGAAGGGAGGGAGTATCGGGAGCAGTACTTC

d_gene: NA
v_gene: TRBV11-2
j_gene: TRBJ1-1
abundance: many
CDR3aa: CASSLPPSTVNTEAFF
CDR3nt: TGTGCCAGCAGCTTGCCCCCCTCGACCGTGAACACTGAAGCTTTCTTT

d_gene: TRBD1
v_gene: TRBV7-2
j_gene: TRBJ2-7
abundance: once
CDR3aa: CASSLRSGTGSYEQYF
CDR3nt: TGTGCCAGCAGCTTACGTTCCGGGACAGGGTCCTACGAGCAGTACTTC

d_gene: TRBD1
v_gene: TRBV12-3/TRBV12-4
j_gene: TRBJ2-3
abundance: many
CDR3aa: CASSSPGTGDRTDTQYF
CDR3nt: TGTGCCAGCAGTTCACCCGGGACAGGAGACCGCACAGATACGCAGTATTTT

d_gene: TRBD1
v_gene: TRBV30
j_gene: TRBJ2-5
abundance: few
CDR3aa: CAWRLTGAQETQYF
CDR3nt: TGTGCCTGGAGACTGACAGGGGCCCAAGAGACCCAGTACTTC

d_gene: NA
v_gene: TRBV18
j_gene: TRBJ1-1
abundance: many
CDR3aa: CASSPWDSSNTEAFF
CDR3nt: TGTGCCAGCTCTCCGTGGGACTCATCGAACACTGAAGCTTTCTTT

d_gene: NA
v_gene: TRBV18
j_gene: TRBJ2-2
abundance: many
CDR3aa: CASSPWTMNTGELFF
CDR3nt: TGTGCCAGCTCACCCTGGACTATGAACACCGGGGAGCTGTTTTTT

d_gene: NA
v_gene: TRBV20-1
j_gene: TRBJ1-5
abundance: few
CDR3aa: CSAVPPRNQPQHF
CDR3nt: TGCAGTGCCGTGCCCCCCCGCAATCAGCCCCAGCATTTT

d_gene: NA
v_gene: TRBV7-8
j_gene: TRBJ1-2
abundance: NA
CDR3aa: CASSLVGDLNYGYTF
CDR3nt: TGTGCCAGCAGCTTAGTCGGGGACCTAAACTATGGCTACACCTTC

d_gene: TRBD2
v_gene: TRBV11-2
j_gene: TRBJ2-1
abundance: many
CDR3aa: CASSLVGWTGLAGVSEQFF
CDR3nt: TGTGCCAGCAGCTTAGTTGGGTGGACGGGACTAGCGGGAGTCAGTGAGCAGTTCTTC

d_gene: NA
v_gene: TRBV24-1
j_gene: TRBJ2-7
abundance: NA
CDR3aa: CATSSKSHYEQYF
CDR3nt: TGTGCCACCAGCTCTAAGTCCCACTACGAGCAGTACTTC

d_gene: TRBD1
v_gene: TRBV5-6
j_gene: TRBJ1-2
abundance: NA
CDR3aa: CASSLGYDRGEGYTF
CDR3nt: TGTGCCAGCAGCTTGGGATATGACAGGGGAGAGGGCTACACCTTC

d_gene: NA
v_gene: TRBV6-2/TRBV6-3
j_gene: TRBJ2-4
abundance: NA
CDR3aa: CAGSYSQVAKNIQYF
CDR3nt: TGTGCCGGCAGTTACTCTCAGGTAGCCAAAAACATTCAGTACTTC

d_gene: NA
v_gene: TRBV28
j_gene: TRBJ2-7
abundance: many
CDR3aa: CASSSSAYEQYF
CDR3nt: TGTGCCAGCAGTTCCTCAGCCTACGAGCAGTACTTC

d_gene: TRBD1
v_gene: TRBV3-1
j_gene: TRBJ2-5
abundance: many
CDR3aa: CASSPPQGAGFQYF
CDR3nt: TGTGCCAGCAGCCCACCACAGGGGGCCGGGTTCCAGTACTTC

d_gene: NA
v_gene: TRBV30
j_gene: TRBJ1-1
abundance: many
CDR3aa: CAWSGGQIPEAFF
CDR3nt: TGTGCCTGGAGCGGCGGACAGATCCCAGAAGCTTTCTTT

d_gene: NA
v_gene: TRBV12-3/TRBV12-4
j_gene: TRBJ1-2
abundance: few
CDR3aa: CASSFGTYGYTF
CDR3nt: TGTGCCAGCAGTTTCGGGACCTATGGCTACACCTTC

d_gene: NA
v_gene: TRBV9
j_gene: TRBJ2-2
abundance: NA
CDR3aa: CASSAGGSLHPTGELFF
CDR3nt: TGTGCCAGCAGCGCCGGAGGGTCTCTTCACCCCACCGGGGAGCTGTTTTTT

d_gene: NA
v_gene: TRBV18
j_gene: TRBJ1-1
abundance: many
CDR3aa: CASSPPSGPNTEAFF
CDR3nt: TGTGCCAGCTCACCCCCCTCGGGACCGAACACTGAAGCTTTCTTT

d_gene: NA
v_gene: TRBV10-3
j_gene: TRBJ2-5
abundance: few
CDR3aa: CATALDQETQYF
CDR3nt: TGTGCCACCGCCCTGGACCAAGAGACCCAGTACTTC

d_gene: TRBD2
v_gene: TRBV7-2
j_gene: TRBJ2-3
abundance: many
CDR3aa: CASSLASGSGTQYF
CDR3nt: TGTGCCAGCAGCTTGGCTAGCGGGAGTGGCACGCAGTATTTT

d_gene: NA
v_gene: TRBV6-5
j_gene: TRBJ1-3
abundance: few
CDR3aa: CASSYSPQGSGFGNTIYF
CDR3nt: TGTGCCAGCAGTTACTCGCCACAGGGTAGCGGATTTGGAAACACCATATATTTT

d_gene: TRBD1
v_gene: TRBV20-1
j_gene: TRBJ2-1
abundance: many
CDR3aa: CSARAGTGISEQFF
CDR3nt: TGCAGTGCTAGAGCCGGGACAGGGATATCTGAGCAGTTCTTC

d_gene: NA
v_gene: TRBV20-1
j_gene: TRBJ2-7
abundance: many
CDR3aa: CSANLRSYEQYF
CDR3nt: TGCAGTGCTAATCTCCGGAGTTACGAGCAGTACTTC

d_gene: NA
v_gene: TRBV28
j_gene: TRBJ2-6
abundance: many
CDR3aa: CASSLLTDSGANVLTF
CDR3nt: TGTGCCAGCAGTTTGTTGACCGACTCTGGGGCCAACGTCCTGACTTTC

d_gene: NA
v_gene: TRBV14
j_gene: TRBJ2-1
abundance: NA
CDR3aa: CASSLFGGHRREQFF
CDR3nt: TGTGCCAGCAGCCTCTTTGGCGGACATAGGCGGGAGCAGTTCTTC

d_gene: NA
v_gene: TRBV20-1
j_gene: TRBJ2-1
abundance: many
CDR3aa: CSARVHFNNEQFF
CDR3nt: TGCAGTGCTAGAGTGCACTTTAACAATGAGCAGTTCTTC

d_gene: TRBD2
v_gene: TRBV20-1
j_gene: TRBJ2-1
abundance: few
CDR3aa: CSASAMGLEDSYNEQFF
CDR3nt: TGCAGTGCTAGTGCTATGGGACTAGAGGATTCCTACAATGAGCAGTTCTTC

d_gene: TRBD1
v_gene: TRBV9
j_gene: TRBJ1-1
abundance: NA
CDR3aa: CASSPDRLSTEAFF
CDR3nt: TGTGCCAGCAGCCCGGACAGGCTGAGCACTGAAGCTTTCTTT

d_gene: TRBD1
v_gene: TRBV11-3
j_gene: TRBJ2-7
abundance: NA
CDR3aa: CASSLVRGQGPPYEQYF
CDR3nt: TGTGCCAGCAGCTTAGTAAGGGGACAGGGCCCCCCCTACGAGCAGTACTTC

d_gene: NA
v_gene: TRBV6-2/TRBV6-3
j_gene: TRBJ2-7
abundance: many
CDR3aa: CASKPGAYEQYF
CDR3nt: TGTGCCAGCAAACCGGGAGCCTACGAGCAGTACTTC

d_gene: TRBD2
v_gene: TRBV6-4
j_gene: TRBJ2-1
abundance: NA
CDR3aa: CASSVQAGELFEQFF
CDR3nt: TGTGCCAGCAGTGTTCAGGCGGGAGAGTTATTTGAGCAGTTCTTC

d_gene: NA
v_gene: TRBV20-1
j_gene: TRBJ2-7
abundance: many
CDR3aa: CSARRDPGEQYF
CDR3nt: TGCAGTGCGCGCCGGGACCCGGGGGAGCAGTACTTC

d_gene: NA
v_gene: TRBV20-1
j_gene: TRBJ2-7
abundance: many
CDR3aa: CSASMTMGLPVIEQYF
CDR3nt: TGCAGTGCTAGTATGACCATGGGACTCCCGGTGATTGAGCAGTACTTC

d_gene: NA
v_gene: TRBV5-1
j_gene: TRBJ2-4
abundance: many
CDR3aa: CASSPGGAKNIQYF
CDR3nt: TGCGCCAGCAGCCCAGGGGGGGCCAAAAACATTCAGTACTTC

d_gene: NA
v_gene: TRBV30
j_gene: TRBJ1-6
abundance: few
CDR3aa: CAWKLQGLGNSPLHF
CDR3nt: TGTGCCTGGAAACTTCAGGGTTTGGGGAATTCACCCCTCCACTTT

d_gene: NA
v_gene: TRBV2
j_gene: TRBJ2-1
abundance: NA
CDR3aa: CASSSLEYNEQFF
CDR3nt: TGTGCCAGCAGCTCCCTGGAATACAATGAGCAGTTCTTC

d_gene: NA
v_gene: TRBV19
j_gene: TRBJ1-5
abundance: few
CDR3aa: CASSIAGGGIQPQHF
CDR3nt: TGTGCCAGTAGTATCGCGGGCGGGGGTATTCAGCCCCAGCATTTT

d_gene: NA
v_gene: TRBV27
j_gene: TRBJ1-1
abundance: many
CDR3aa: CASSLGWNTEAFF
CDR3nt: TGTGCCAGCAGCTTAGGCTGGAACACTGAAGCTTTCTTT

d_gene: NA
v_gene: TRBV14
j_gene: TRBJ1-1
abundance: many
CDR3aa: CASSVLHIYTEAFF
CDR3nt: TGTGCCAGCAGCGTCCTCCATATCTACACTGAAGCTTTCTTT

d_gene: NA
v_gene: TRBV5-1
j_gene: TRBJ1-2
abundance: NA
CDR3aa: CASSPHPEGYDYGYTF
CDR3nt: TGCGCCAGCAGCCCTCACCCAGAAGGATATGACTATGGCTACACCTTC

d_gene: NA
v_gene: TRBV11-2
j_gene: TRBJ1-5
abundance: many
CDR3aa: CASSWGLGQPQHF
CDR3nt: TGTGCCAGCAGCTGGGGTCTAGGTCAGCCCCAGCATTTT

d_gene: NA
v_gene: TRBV6-1
j_gene: TRBJ1-4
abundance: few
CDR3aa: CASSVLTVLDEKLFF
CDR3nt: TGTGCCAGCAGCGTATTGACAGTTCTGGATGAAAAACTGTTTTTT

d_gene: NA
v_gene: TRBV19
j_gene: TRBJ2-3
abundance: few
CDR3aa: CASSIYGSLVDTQYF
CDR3nt: TGTGCCAGTAGTATTTACGGCAGTTTAGTAGATACGCAGTATTTT

d_gene: TRBD1
v_gene: TRBV29-1
j_gene: TRBJ1-4
abundance: NA
CDR3aa: CSVEDVQGPRGEKLFF
CDR3nt: TGCAGCGTTGAAGACGTACAGGGGCCTCGCGGTGAAAAACTGTTTTTT